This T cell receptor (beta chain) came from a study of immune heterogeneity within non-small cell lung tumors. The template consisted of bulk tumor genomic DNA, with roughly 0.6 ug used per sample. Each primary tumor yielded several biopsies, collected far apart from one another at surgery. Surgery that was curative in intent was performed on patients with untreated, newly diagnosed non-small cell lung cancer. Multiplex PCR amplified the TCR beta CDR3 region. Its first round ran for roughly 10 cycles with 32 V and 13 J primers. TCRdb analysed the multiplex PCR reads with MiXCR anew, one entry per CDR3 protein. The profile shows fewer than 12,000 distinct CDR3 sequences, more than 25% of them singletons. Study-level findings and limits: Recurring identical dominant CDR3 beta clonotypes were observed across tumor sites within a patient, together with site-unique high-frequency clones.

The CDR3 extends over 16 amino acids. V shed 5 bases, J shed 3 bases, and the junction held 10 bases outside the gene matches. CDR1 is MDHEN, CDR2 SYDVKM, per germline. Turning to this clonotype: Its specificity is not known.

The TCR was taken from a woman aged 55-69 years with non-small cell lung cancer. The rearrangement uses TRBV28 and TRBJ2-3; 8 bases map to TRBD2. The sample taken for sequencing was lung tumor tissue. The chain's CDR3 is CASSLPQAGVTDTQYF. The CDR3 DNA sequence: TGTGCCAGCAGTCTCCCTCAAGCGGGAGTGACAGATACGCAGTATTTT. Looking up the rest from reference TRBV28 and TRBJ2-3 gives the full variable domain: DVKVTQSSRYLVKRTGEKVFLECVQDMDHENMFWYRQDPGLGLRLIYFSYDVKMKEKGDIPEGYSVSREKKERFSLILESASTNQTSMYLCASSLPQAGVTDTQYFGPGTRLTVL.